A selection of T cell receptor beta chains follows, all from one sample in a study of T cell responses to AZD1222 COVID-19 vaccine. Data came from immunoSEQ multiplex PCR; TCRdb stores just in-frame clones and leaves some out. The sample shows some 74,000 clones, roughly nine tenths of them seen only once. Sequences were derived from peripheral blood, sampled 28 days after the second AZD1222 dose. These receptors were taken from an adult who received the AZD1222 COVID-19 vaccine. The CDR3 runs from the conserved cysteine through the conserved F or W. Each record gives: V gene, D gene, J gene, clone size, CDR3 DNA, CDR3 protein. D genes are given only for firm matches. Size tells how often a clone was seen (once, few, many) or the class of an expanded clone, and some rows leave it out.

v_gene: TRBV30; d_gene: -; j_gene: TRBJ1-5; abundance: -; CDR3nt: TGTGCCTGGACCCAGGGACCGATCAATCAGCCCCAGCATTTT; CDR3aa: CAWTQGPINQPQHF
v_gene: TRBV19; d_gene: -; j_gene: TRBJ1-1; abundance: -; CDR3nt: TGTGCCAGTAGTCAAGGGGGAGGGGGCACTGAAGCTTTCTTT; CDR3aa: CASSQGGGGTEAFF
v_gene: TRBV29-1; d_gene: -; j_gene: TRBJ2-6; abundance: -; CDR3nt: TGCAGCGTCCAGACGGAACCTACTGGGGCCAACGTCCTGACTTTC; CDR3aa: CSVQTEPTGANVLTF
v_gene: TRBV5-8; d_gene: TRBD1; j_gene: TRBJ1-2; abundance: -; CDR3nt: TGTGCCAGCAGCAATAGGACAGGGGACTATGGCTACACCTTC; CDR3aa: CASSNRTGDYGYTF
v_gene: TRBV18; d_gene: -; j_gene: TRBJ1-2; abundance: once; CDR3nt: TGTGCCAGCTCACCACCATGGGTTCAGGGAGGCTATGGCTACACCTTC; CDR3aa: CASSPPWVQGGYGYTF
v_gene: TRBV7-9; d_gene: -; j_gene: TRBJ1-2; abundance: -; CDR3nt: TGTGCCAGCAGCTTCCGCGATCTGGTTCCTTATGGCTACACCTTC; CDR3aa: CASSFRDLVPYGYTF
v_gene: TRBV11-2; d_gene: -; j_gene: TRBJ2-2; abundance: -; CDR3nt: TGTGCCAGCAGCTTTGGGGACACCGGGGAGCTGTTTTTT; CDR3aa: CASSFGDTGELFF
v_gene: TRBV5-1; d_gene: -; j_gene: TRBJ2-5; abundance: -; CDR3nt: TGCGCCAGCAGCTTGACACCAAAGAGGCTAGAGACCCAGTACTTC; CDR3aa: CASSLTPKRLETQYF
v_gene: TRBV6-5; d_gene: -; j_gene: TRBJ1-1; abundance: -; CDR3nt: TGTGCCAGCAGACAAAACACTGAAGCTTTCTTT; CDR3aa: CASRQNTEAFF
v_gene: TRBV5-6; d_gene: TRBD1; j_gene: TRBJ2-5; abundance: -; CDR3nt: TGTGCCAGCAGCTTGGATGGCGGACAGGGGTGGCTAGAGACCCAGTACTTC; CDR3aa: CASSLDGGQGWLETQYF
v_gene: TRBV12-3/TRBV12-4; d_gene: -; j_gene: TRBJ1-1; abundance: -; CDR3nt: TGTGCCAGCAAAAGGACGGCGAACACTGAAGCTTTCTTT; CDR3aa: CASKRTANTEAFF
v_gene: TRBV6-2/TRBV6-3; d_gene: -; j_gene: TRBJ1-5; abundance: -; CDR3nt: TGTGCCAGCAGTAACAGAGATCAGCCCCAGCATTTT; CDR3aa: CASSNRDQPQHF
v_gene: TRBV19; d_gene: TRBD1; j_gene: TRBJ2-1; abundance: -; CDR3nt: TGTGCCAGTAGTTTGGGGACAGGGCCCTCGGCCAATGAGCAGTTCTTC; CDR3aa: CASSLGTGPSANEQFF
v_gene: TRBV11-3; d_gene: -; j_gene: TRBJ1-2; abundance: -; CDR3nt: TGTGCCAGCAGCTTAGGTTGGGGCTATGGCTACACCTTC; CDR3aa: CASSLGWGYGYTF
v_gene: TRBV6-1; d_gene: -; j_gene: TRBJ2-2; abundance: -; CDR3nt: TGTGCCAGCAGTGAAGTTCGGCAGACGAACACCGGGGAGCTGTTTTTT; CDR3aa: CASSEVRQTNTGELFF
v_gene: TRBV9; d_gene: -; j_gene: TRBJ1-1; abundance: -; CDR3nt: TGTGCCAGCAGCGTAGAAGGGATCACTGAAGCTTTCTTT; CDR3aa: CASSVEGITEAFF
v_gene: TRBV20-1; d_gene: -; j_gene: TRBJ1-1; abundance: -; CDR3nt: TGCAGTGCTAGTAGGCAGTCGAACACTGAAGCTTTCTTT; CDR3aa: CSASRQSNTEAFF
v_gene: TRBV11-1; d_gene: -; j_gene: TRBJ2-5; abundance: -; CDR3nt: TGTGCCAGCAGGGCAATTGAGAACCAAGAGACCCAGTACTTC; CDR3aa: CASRAIENQETQYF
v_gene: TRBV27; d_gene: -; j_gene: TRBJ1-5; abundance: -; CDR3nt: TGTGCCAGCAGCCCAGCTTCGAGCAATCAGCCCCAGCATTTT; CDR3aa: CASSPASSNQPQHF
v_gene: TRBV2; d_gene: -; j_gene: TRBJ2-3; abundance: -; CDR3nt: TGTGCCAGCAGTGTTAACAGCCGCTCCACAGATACGCAGTATTTT; CDR3aa: CASSVNSRSTDTQYF
v_gene: TRBV2; d_gene: -; j_gene: TRBJ1-2; abundance: -; CDR3nt: TGTGCCAGCAGGAGAAGAGGAGGGGGAGGGTATGGCTACACCTTC; CDR3aa: CASRRRGGGGYGYTF
v_gene: TRBV27; d_gene: -; j_gene: TRBJ1-6; abundance: few; CDR3nt: TGTGCCAGCGGACAGAGCTCCTATAATTCACCCCTCCACTTT; CDR3aa: CASGQSSYNSPLHF
v_gene: TRBV15; d_gene: -; j_gene: TRBJ1-1; abundance: -; CDR3nt: TGTGCCACCGCCTCATGGAACACTGAAGCTTTCTTT; CDR3aa: CATASWNTEAFF
v_gene: TRBV6-2/TRBV6-3; d_gene: -; j_gene: TRBJ1-2; abundance: -; CDR3nt: TGTGCCAGCAGTCCCGGGGAGGGCTTCTCCTATGGCTACACCTTC; CDR3aa: CASSPGEGFSYGYTF
v_gene: TRBV5-1; d_gene: TRBD1; j_gene: TRBJ2-5; abundance: -; CDR3nt: TGCGCCAGCCGCCATTTCGGACAGGGGAGAGAGACCCAGTACTTC; CDR3aa: CASRHFGQGRETQYF